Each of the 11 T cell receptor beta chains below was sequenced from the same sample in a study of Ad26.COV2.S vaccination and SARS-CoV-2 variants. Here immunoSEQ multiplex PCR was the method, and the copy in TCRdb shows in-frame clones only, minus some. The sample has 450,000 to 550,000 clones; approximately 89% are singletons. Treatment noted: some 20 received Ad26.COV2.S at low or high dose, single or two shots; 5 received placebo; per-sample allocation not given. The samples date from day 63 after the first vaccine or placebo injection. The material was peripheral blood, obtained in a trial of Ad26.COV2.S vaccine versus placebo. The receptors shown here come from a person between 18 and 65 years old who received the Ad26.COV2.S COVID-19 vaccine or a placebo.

The CDR3 loop reads CASSLGQGNGELFF. In DNA, the CDR3 is TGTGCCAGCAGCTTGGGACAGGGGAACGGGGAGCTGTTTTTT. The V call is TRBV5-6, the J call TRBJ2-2; 8 bases map to TRBD1. The CDR3 extends over 14 amino acids. Germline V gene data show CDR1 as SGHDT and CDR2 as YYEEEE. V gave up 0 bases and J gave up 7 bases; unmatched junction bases: 2.

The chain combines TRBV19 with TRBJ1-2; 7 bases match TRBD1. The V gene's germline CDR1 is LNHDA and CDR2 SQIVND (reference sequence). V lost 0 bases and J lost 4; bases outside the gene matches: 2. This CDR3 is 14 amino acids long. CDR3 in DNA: TGTGCCAGTAGTATAGATCACAGGGGCTATGGCTACACCTTC. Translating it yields CASSIDHRGYGYTF.

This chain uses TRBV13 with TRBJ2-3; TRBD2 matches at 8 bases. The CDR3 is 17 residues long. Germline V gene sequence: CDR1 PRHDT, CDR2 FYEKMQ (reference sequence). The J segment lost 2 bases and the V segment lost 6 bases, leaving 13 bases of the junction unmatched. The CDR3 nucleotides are TGTGCCAGCAGTCCCAGCCTCTTAGCGGGGAACACAGATACGCAGTATTTT. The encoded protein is CASSPSLLAGNTDTQYF.

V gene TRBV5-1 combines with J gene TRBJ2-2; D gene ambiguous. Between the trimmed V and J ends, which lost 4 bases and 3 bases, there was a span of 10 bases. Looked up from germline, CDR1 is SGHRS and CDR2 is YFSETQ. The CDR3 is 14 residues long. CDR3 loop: CASSNEYYTGELFF. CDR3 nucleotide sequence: TGCGCCAGCAGCAACGAGTACTACACCGGGGAGCTGTTTTTT.

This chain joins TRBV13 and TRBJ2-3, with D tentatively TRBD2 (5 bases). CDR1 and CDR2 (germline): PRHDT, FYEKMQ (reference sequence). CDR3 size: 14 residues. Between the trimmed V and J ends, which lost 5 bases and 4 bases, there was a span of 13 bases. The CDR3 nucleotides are TGTGCCAGCAGCCGAGTAGCGCTTGCAGATACGCAGTATTTT. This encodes CASSRVALADTQYF.

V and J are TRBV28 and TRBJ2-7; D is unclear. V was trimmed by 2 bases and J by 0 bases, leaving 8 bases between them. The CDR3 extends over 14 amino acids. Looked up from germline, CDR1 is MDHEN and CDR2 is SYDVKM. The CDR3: CASSLDLSSYEQYF. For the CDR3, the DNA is TGTGCCAGCAGTTTAGACCTGAGCTCCTACGAGCAGTACTTC.

The CDR3 DNA reads TGTGCCACCAGCAGAGCTCAAGGCACCTACGAGCAGTACTTC. It specifies CATSRAQGTYEQYF. The V and J genes are TRBV15 and TRBJ2-7; D unresolved. This CDR3 spans 14 amino acids. The germline gives CDR1 LNHNV, CDR2 YYDKDF (reference sequence). V lost 1 base and J 2 bases, leaving 9 bases between the germline ends.

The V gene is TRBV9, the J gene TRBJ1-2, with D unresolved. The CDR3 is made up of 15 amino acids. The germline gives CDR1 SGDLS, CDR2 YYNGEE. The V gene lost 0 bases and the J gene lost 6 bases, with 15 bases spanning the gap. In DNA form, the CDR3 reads TGTGCCAGCAGCGTAGGACGACTACATCTGGATGGCTACACCTTC. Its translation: CASSVGRLHLDGYTF.

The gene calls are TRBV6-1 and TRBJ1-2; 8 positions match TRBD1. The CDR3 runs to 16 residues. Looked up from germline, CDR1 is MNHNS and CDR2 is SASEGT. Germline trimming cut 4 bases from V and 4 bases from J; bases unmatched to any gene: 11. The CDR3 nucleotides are TGTGCCAGCAGTGCCCAGGACAGGGCCCTCCGCTATGGCTACACCTTC. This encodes CASSAQDRALRYGYTF.

The CDR3 loop is CASSRWPSGSNIQYF. The CDR3 nucleotides read TGTGCCAGCAGCCGATGGCCTAGCGGCTCAAACATTCAGTACTTC. The genes are TRBV7-6 and TRBJ2-4, with TRBD2 matching 7 bases. The CDR3 contains 15 residues. Losses at the gene ends were 5 bases for V and 6 bases for J; bases not matched to a gene: 10. Germline assignment: CDR1 SGHVS and CDR2 FNYEAQ.

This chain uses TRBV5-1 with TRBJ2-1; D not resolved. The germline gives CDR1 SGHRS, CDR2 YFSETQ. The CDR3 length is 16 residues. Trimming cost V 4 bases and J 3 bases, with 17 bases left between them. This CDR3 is CASSPSLDWHYNEQFF. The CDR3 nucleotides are TGCGCCAGCAGCCCGAGCCTTGACTGGCACTACAATGAGCAGTTCTTC.